This TCR beta chain came from a study of blood T cell repertoires in COVID-19. On the study more broadly: COVID-19 samples from acute and convalescent phases originated in the United States, Italy and Spain. PBMCs, B-cell-depleted T cells, or T cells provided the cDNA or gDNA that made up the material.

Source study methods: It was from reference gene primer amplification that nucleated cell counts were estimated. Assay: immunoSEQ multiplex PCR; the TCRdb copy retains only in-frame clones and omits some. That table furnishes V, J and clone size, whereas the DNA furnished D and trimming. The data show 150,000 to 200,000 clones, almost 90% seen once. Trimming took 1 base from V and 0 from J; bases not matched to a gene: 3. There are 16 residues in the CDR3. Germline V gene data show CDR1 as MDHEN and CDR2 as SYDVKM. In this sample, this clone turned up once. The chain combines TRBV28 with TRBJ2-1; the match to TRBD1 covers 7 bases. Sequencing used peripheral blood. This receptor was taken from a man aged 50 to 60 with acute or convalescent COVID-19. CDR3 in amino acids: CASSLLGQSSYNEQFF. The CDR3 DNA is TGTGCCAGCAGTTTATTGGGACAGAGCTCCTACAATGAGCAGTTCTTC.